Following are 5 T cell receptor beta chains from one sample sequenced in a study of blood T cell repertoires in COVID-19. Data came from immunoSEQ multiplex PCR; TCRdb stores just in-frame clones and leaves some out. The sample records hundreds of thousands of clones, 88% being singletons. Material: PBMCs or T cells enriched from blood (not recorded which). Receptor source: a woman aged 60-70 years in a cohort exposed to, infected with or recovered from COVID-19 (not recorded which).

This chain uses TRBV5-1 with TRBJ2-7; maybe TRBD2 (5 bases). The V end was cut by 4 bases, the J end by 0 bases, with 8 bases between. Per the germline V gene, CDR1 is SGHRS and CDR2 is YFSETQ. The CDR3 is 13 residues long. In DNA form, the CDR3 reads TGCGCCAGCAGCGAGGGCGGCTCCTACGAGCAGTACTTC. The encoded protein is CASSEGGSYEQYF.

In this sample, this clone turned up once. The chain combines TRBV20-1 with TRBJ2-5; D may be TRBD2 (6 bases). Germline CDR1 and CDR2: DFQATT and SNEGSKA (reference sequence). V was cut by 3 bases and J by 5 bases, with 19 bases left in between. This CDR3 has 15 amino acids. The CDR3 DNA is TGCAGTGCTAGTCCGAGGGAGGCGGGCGTTGAGACCCAGTACTTC. Protein: CSASPREAGVETQYF.

CDR3 protein: CASSPGTGLGGANVLTF. Here the CDR3 DNA reads TGTGCCAGCAGTCCCGGGACAGGGTTGGGAGGGGCCAACGTCCTGACTTTC. The V call is TRBV27, the J call TRBJ2-6, with 9 nucleotides matching TRBD1. J lost 4 bases, V lost 5 bases, and 9 bases had no gene match. The CDR3 extends over 17 amino acids. Germline CDR1 and CDR2: MNHEY and SMNVEV (reference sequence).

This clone was seen only once. A read error may account for a junction end that differs from germline. The chain combines TRBV6-5 with TRBJ1-5; no clear D. The germline CDR1 and CDR2 sequences are MNHEY and SVGAGI. CDR3 length equals 13 residues. The CDR3 region is CASSDSTTVLQHF. CDR3 coding DNA: TGTGCCAGCAGTGACTCCACCACGGTTTTACAGCATTTT.

The chain is built from TRBV28 and TRBJ2-1; 9 bases agree with TRBD1. Germline assignment: CDR1 MDHEN and CDR2 SYDVKM. The CDR3 is 15 amino acids. After removal of 6 bases from V and 11 bases from J, the junction contained 14 bases not matched to a gene. The CDR3, as DNA: TGTGCCAGCAGCCCTCAGGGGACAGGGTGGTTTAAGCAGTTCTTC. Amino acid sequence: CASSPQGTGWFKQFF.